A single sample gave rise to the 27 T cell receptor beta chains below, sequenced in a study of blood T cell repertoires in COVID-19. Sequencing was performed with immunoSEQ multiplex PCR; in TCRdb, only in-frame clones are kept and a portion is missing. The profile shows over 200,000 clones, roughly 80% of them singletons. The material sequenced was peripheral blood. All receptors derive from a woman in her thirties or forties with active or convalescent COVID-19.

J is TRBJ1-2 and V is TRBV6-2 or TRBV6-3; D is uncertain. V lost 2 bases and J lost 8, with 9 bases in between. Germline loops: CDR1 MNHEY, CDR2 SVGEGT. This CDR3 spans 12 amino acids. CDR3 sequence: CASSYQAQGYTF. Written as DNA, the CDR3 is TGTGCCAGCAGTTACCAGGCCCAAGGCTACACCTTC.

This chain links TRBV7-8 with TRBJ2-7; D is unclear. The CDR3 runs to 19 residues. CDR1 and CDR2 (germline): SGHVS, FQNEAQ. The ends were cut back, 4 bases at V and 0 bases at J, with 25 bases in the middle. CDR3 sequence (DNA): TGTGCCAGCAGCTACCCAGTCTTCGTGTCTCCTAGGAGCTCCTACGAGCAGTACTTC. This encodes CASSYPVFVSPRSSYEQYF.

This clone is a singleton in its sample. CDR3 in amino acids: CASSYSRRNEKLFF. DNA for the CDR3: TGTGCCAGCAGTTACTCGAGGAGGAATGAAAAACTGTTTTTT. The chain joins TRBV6-5 to TRBJ1-4; D is undetermined. This CDR3 is 14 amino acids long. V shed 0 bases and J shed 5 bases, with 7 bases lying between them. Per germline, CDR1 MNHEY and CDR2 SVGAGI.

The chain couples TRBV9 to TRBJ2-5, with D possibly being TRBD1 (5 bases). The CDR3 is 14 amino acids. Trimming pared 2 bases from V and 3 bases from J, leaving 11 bases between. CDR1 and CDR2 from the germline V gene are SGDLS and YYNGEE. CDR3 nucleotides: TGTGCCAGCAGCGTCAAGGGCAGGGAAGAGACCCAGTACTTC. Amino acids: CASSVKGREETQYF.

The rearrangement joins TRBV5-1 to TRBJ2-5; D possibly corresponds to TRBD2 (5 bases). The CDR3 totals 14 residues. Trimming shortened V by 5 bases and J by 5 bases, and 16 bases separated the two germline ends. In germline, CDR1 is SGHRS, CDR2 YFSETQ. The CDR3 DNA is TGCGCCAGCAGAAGGGCTAGCAATTTGGAGACCCAGTACTTC. This codes for CASRRASNLETQYF.

This clone appeared a few times. This chain links TRBV28 with TRBJ2-7, with unresolved D. V gave up 6 bases and J gave up 2 bases, with 14 bases separating them. CDR1 MDHEN and CDR2 SYDVKM come from the germline V gene. This CDR3 contains 14 residues. DNA of the CDR3: TGTGCCAGCAGGCGCGGTAATGGTCCCTACGAGCAGTACTTC. It yields the protein CASRRGNGPYEQYF.

The chain is built from TRBV6-4 and TRBJ1-1; 11 bases map to TRBD1. From germline, CDR1 is MRHNA and CDR2 SNTAGT. Trimming took 1 base from V and 3 from J; bases not matched to a gene: 13. CDR3 length equals 19 residues. This chain's CDR3 is CASSDLQGQGVGRDTEAFF. The CDR3 bases are TGTGCCAGCAGTGACTTACAGGGACAGGGGGTTGGTCGGGACACTGAAGCTTTCTTT.

CDR3 DNA sequence: TGCGCCAGCAGGCTAAGAAAACAGGAGGGAACTGAAGCTTTCTTT. Its translation: CASRLRKQEGTEAFF. This chain uses TRBV5-1 with TRBJ1-1; TRBD1 might be the D (5 bases). Trimming left V 5 bases short and J 5 bases short, with 19 bases between. Germline values: CDR1 SGHRS, CDR2 YFSETQ. This CDR3 has 15 residues.

This chain joins TRBV20-1 and TRBJ2-3; 11 nucleotides match TRBD2. Germline CDR1 is DFQATT and CDR2 is SNEGSKA (reference sequence). The CDR3 runs 14 residues. V was pared by 3 bases and J by 6 bases, with 5 bases of the junction left unmatched. CDR3 protein: CSASLAGGVDTQYF. CDR3 coding DNA: TGCAGTGCTAGTTTAGCGGGGGGGGTGGATACGCAGTATTTT.

This chain connects TRBV3-1 (or the pseudogene TRBV3-2) to TRBJ2-7, with 7 nucleotides matching TRBD2. The germline gives CDR1 LGHDT, CDR2 YNNKEL (reference sequence). The CDR3 runs to 15 residues. The junction had 4 bases not matched to a gene; V was cut back by 2 bases and J by 0 bases. CDR3: CASSQMRGSSYEQYF. Written as DNA, the CDR3 is TGTGCCAGCAGCCAAATGCGGGGGAGCTCCTACGAGCAGTACTTC.

This chain connects TRBV11-2 to TRBJ1-4, with 8 bases identical to TRBD1. Losses at the gene ends were 5 bases for V and 3 bases for J; bases not matched to a gene: 5. The CDR3 consists of 15 residues. Germline assignment: CDR1 SGHAT and CDR2 FQNNGV. This chain's CDR3 is CASSGNRGANEKLFF. The CDR3 bases are TGTGCCAGCAGCGGAAACAGGGGGGCTAATGAAAAACTGTTTTTT.

The V and J genes are TRBV25-1 and TRBJ1-1; 7 bases align to TRBD1. V trimming: 3 bases; J trimming: 8 bases; junction bases outside the gene matches: 6. CDR1 is MGHDK and CDR2 is SYGVNS in the germline V gene. This CDR3 is built from 13 residues. Here the CDR3 DNA reads TGTGCCAGCAGTGACTCGGACAGGAGGGAAGCTTTCTTT. Translated: CASSDSDRREAFF.

This chain connects TRBV19 to TRBJ2-2; 7 nucleotides agree with TRBD2. V lost 6 bases, J lost 4 bases, and 8 bases stayed unmatched. The CDR3 length is 15 residues. CDR1 and CDR2 (germline): LNHDA, SQIVND (reference sequence). The CDR3 here is CASRTGTTRTGELFF. The CDR3 DNA sequence: TGTGCCAGTAGAACCGGGACTACTCGCACCGGGGAGCTGTTTTTT.

This sequence joins TRBV4-2 and TRBJ2-1; 11 positions match TRBD2. The V segment lost 3 bases and the J segment 7 bases; nucleotides outside the gene matches: 11. The CDR3 has 17 amino acids. Per germline, CDR1 LGHNA and CDR2 YNFKEQ. CDR3 residues: CASSHISGGADRNEQFF. Here the CDR3 DNA reads TGTGCCAGCAGCCACATTAGCGGGGGGGCCGATAGAAATGAGCAGTTCTTC.

This chain links TRBV28 with TRBJ1-5, with D tentatively TRBD1 (6 bases). The germline CDR1 and CDR2 sequences are MDHEN and SYDVKM. The V end was cut by 1 base, the J end by 6 bases, with 10 bases between. This CDR3 contains 14 residues. CDR3 residues: CASSLYRESQPQHF. The CDR3 DNA reads as TGTGCCAGCAGTTTATACAGGGAAAGTCAGCCCCAGCATTTT.

This chain links TRBV5-1 with TRBJ2-1; a weak D match, TRBD1 (6 bases). CDR1 is SGHRS and CDR2 is YFSETQ in the germline V gene. Trimming pared 2 bases from V and 2 bases from J, leaving 14 bases between. The CDR3 length is 16 residues. The CDR3 DNA is TGCGCCAGCAGCTTTAACCCCCAGGGGCCCTACAATGAGCAGTTCTTC. Protein product: CASSFNPQGPYNEQFF.

CDR3 coding DNA: TGTGCCAGCAGCTTAGATTCCGTTTTCTATGGCTACACCTTC. Translating gives CASSLDSVFYGYTF. The J gene is TRBJ1-2, the V gene TRBV7-9; D call uncertain. The CDR3 runs 14 residues. The V end was cut by 1 base, the J end by 4 bases, with 10 bases between. Germline V gives CDR1 SEHNR, CDR2 FQNEAQ (reference sequence).

The rearrangement uses TRBV27 and TRBJ2-2; 10 nucleotides align to TRBD2. Germline V gives CDR1 MNHEY, CDR2 SMNVEV (reference sequence). The CDR3 runs 15 residues. J gave up 2 bases and V 5 bases, and 2 bases lay outside the gene matches. Here the CDR3 reads CASSQRGGNTGELFF. CDR3 DNA sequence: TGTGCCAGCAGTCAGCGGGGGGGTAACACCGGGGAGCTGTTTTTT.

The rearrangement links TRBV29-1 to TRBJ2-6; 7 bases map to TRBD1. Germline assignment: CDR1 SQVTM and CDR2 ANQGSEA. CDR3 size: 15 residues. V trimming: 6 bases; J trimming: 0 bases; junction bases outside the gene matches: 5. The CDR3 reads CSVPGQRSGANVLTF. CDR3 bases: TGCAGCGTCCCGGGACAGCGCTCTGGGGCCAACGTCCTGACTTTC.

The chain is built from TRBV29-1 and TRBJ2-7, with a weak D call TRBD2 (6 bases). The germline V and J ends were trimmed by 6 bases and 4 bases, with 16 bases remaining between them. Germline values: CDR1 SQVTM, CDR2 ANQGSEA. This CDR3 has 13 residues. The CDR3 DNA follows: TGCAGCGTGAAGGAGGGGCCATCGTACGAGCAGTACTTC. This gives the protein CSVKEGPSYEQYF.

This clone appeared once. This rearrangement joins TRBV7-2 to TRBJ2-4; 7 bases are shared with TRBD2. This CDR3 region has 16 residues. After removal of 5 bases from V and 0 bases from J, the junction contained 7 bases not matched to a gene. Germline V gene sequence: CDR1 SGHTA, CDR2 FQGNSA. CDR3 DNA: TGTGCCAGCAGCCCCGGGACTACCAGAGCCAAAAACATTCAGTACTTC. Its protein product is CASSPGTTRAKNIQYF.

This clone was recorded only once. V and J are TRBV27 and TRBJ2-1; TRBD2 matches 15 bases. The CDR3 length is 19 residues. The germline CDR1 and CDR2 sequences are MNHEY and SMNVEV (reference sequence). Germline trimming cut 8 bases from V and 3 bases from J; bases unmatched to any gene: 14. CDR3 residues: CASAWRLGTSGGIYNEQFF. CDR3 sequence (DNA): TGTGCCAGCGCTTGGCGACTCGGGACTAGCGGGGGGATCTACAATGAGCAGTTCTTC.

The gene calls are TRBV7-2 and TRBJ1-5, with 7 bases identical to TRBD1. Looked up from germline, CDR1 is SGHTA and CDR2 is FQGNSA. This CDR3 has 14 amino acids. The J segment lost 6 bases and the V segment lost 4 bases, leaving 6 bases of the junction unmatched. CDR3 sequence reads: CASSYFQGGQPQHF. CDR3 nucleotide sequence: TGTGCCAGCAGCTATTTTCAGGGGGGTCAGCCCCAGCATTTT.

The CDR3 region is CASSLRVSNQPQHF. The CDR3 bases are TGTGCCAGCAGCTTGCGTGTCAGCAATCAGCCCCAGCATTTT. The chain uses TRBV5-8 and TRBJ1-5; D is uncertain. This CDR3 has 14 residues. V was cut by 1 base and J by 1 base, with 6 bases left in between. Germline V gives CDR1 SGHTS, CDR2 YDEGEE.

The chain joins TRBV10-3 to TRBJ2-3; 9 nucleotides match TRBD1. CDR1 and CDR2 (germline): ENHRY, SYGVKD. CDR3 length equals 15 residues. The ends lost 3 bases at V and 1 base at J; junction bases unmatched: 2. CDR3 residues: CAISERQGGTDTQYF. The CDR3 DNA is TGTGCCATCAGTGAAAGACAGGGGGGCACAGATACGCAGTATTTT.

The J gene is TRBJ2-7, the V gene TRBV19; 9 nucleotides agree with TRBD1. The V gene end was trimmed by 10 bases and the J gene end by 3 bases; junction bases not matched to a gene: 7. CDR1 LNHDA and CDR2 SQIVND come from the germline V gene (reference sequence). The length of the CDR3 is 13 residues. Written as DNA, the CDR3 is TGTGCCACCCGGGGACAGGGAGGCTACGAGCAGTACTTC. Encoded protein: CATRGQGGYEQYF.

The chain carries TRBV25-1 and TRBJ1-2; a possible D gene is TRBD1 (5 bases). Germline V gives CDR1 MGHDK, CDR2 SYGVNS. V lost 6 bases, J lost 0 bases, and 17 bases lay in between. The CDR3 has 16 residues. CDR3 DNA: TGTGCCAGCAGCTCACCCTTGGGGGGGGCTAACTATGGCTACACCTTC. Protein product: CASSSPLGGANYGYTF.